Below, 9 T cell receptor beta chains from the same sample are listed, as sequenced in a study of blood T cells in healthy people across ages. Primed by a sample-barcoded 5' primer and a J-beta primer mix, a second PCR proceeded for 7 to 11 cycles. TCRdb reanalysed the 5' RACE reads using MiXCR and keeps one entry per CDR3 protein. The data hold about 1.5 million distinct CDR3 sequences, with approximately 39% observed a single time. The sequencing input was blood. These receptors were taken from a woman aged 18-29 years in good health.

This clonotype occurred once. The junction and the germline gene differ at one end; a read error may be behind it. The CDR3 here is CSSSAGTASTDTQYF. For the CDR3, the DNA is TGTTCCAGCAGCGCAGGGACAGCTAGCACAGATACGCAGTATTTT. This chain uses TRBV7-9 with TRBJ2-3; 7 bases fit TRBD1. The CDR3 runs to 15 residues. CDR1 is SEHNR, CDR2 FQNEAQ, per germline (reference sequence).

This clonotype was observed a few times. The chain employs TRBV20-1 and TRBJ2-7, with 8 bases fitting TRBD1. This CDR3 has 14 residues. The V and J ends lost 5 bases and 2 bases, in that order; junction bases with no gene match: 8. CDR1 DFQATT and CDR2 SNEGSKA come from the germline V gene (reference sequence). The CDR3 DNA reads TGCAGTGCTGACTCCGGGACAGGAGCCTACGAGCAGTACTTC. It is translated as CSADSGTGAYEQYF.

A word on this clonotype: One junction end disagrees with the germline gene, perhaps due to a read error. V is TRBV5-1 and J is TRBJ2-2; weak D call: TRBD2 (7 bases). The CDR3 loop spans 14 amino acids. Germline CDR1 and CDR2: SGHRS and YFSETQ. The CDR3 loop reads CASRGAANTGKLFF. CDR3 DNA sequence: TGCGCCAGCCGGGGGGCCGCGAACACCGGGAAGCTGTTTTTT.

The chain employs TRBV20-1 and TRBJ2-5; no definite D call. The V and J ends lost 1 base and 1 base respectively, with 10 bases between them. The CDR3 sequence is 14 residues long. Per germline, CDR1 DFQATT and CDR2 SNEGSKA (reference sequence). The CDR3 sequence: CSARAQRGQETQYF. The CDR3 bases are TGCAGTGCTAGAGCCCAACGAGGCCAAGAGACCCAGTACTTC.

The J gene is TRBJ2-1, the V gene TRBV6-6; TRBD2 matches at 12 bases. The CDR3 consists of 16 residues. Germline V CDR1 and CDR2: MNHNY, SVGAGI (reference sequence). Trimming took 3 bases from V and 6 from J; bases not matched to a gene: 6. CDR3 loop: CASSYLPSGRANEQFF. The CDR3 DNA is TGTGCCAGCAGTTATCTCCCTAGCGGGAGGGCCAATGAGCAGTTCTTC.

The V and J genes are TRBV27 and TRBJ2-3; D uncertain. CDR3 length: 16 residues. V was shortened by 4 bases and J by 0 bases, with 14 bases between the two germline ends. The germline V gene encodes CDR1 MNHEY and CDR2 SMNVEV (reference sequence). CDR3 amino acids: CASSYGSVVSTDTQYF. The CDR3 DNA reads TGTGCCAGCAGTTATGGTTCAGTGGTTAGCACAGATACGCAGTATTTT.

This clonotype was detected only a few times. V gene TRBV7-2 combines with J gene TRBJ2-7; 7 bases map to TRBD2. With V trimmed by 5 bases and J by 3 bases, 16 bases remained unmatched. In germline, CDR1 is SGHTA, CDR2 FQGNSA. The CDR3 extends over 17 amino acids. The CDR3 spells CASSPHRAAGRIYEQYF. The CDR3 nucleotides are TGTGCCAGCAGCCCACATCGGGCAGCGGGGAGGATCTACGAGCAGTACTTC.

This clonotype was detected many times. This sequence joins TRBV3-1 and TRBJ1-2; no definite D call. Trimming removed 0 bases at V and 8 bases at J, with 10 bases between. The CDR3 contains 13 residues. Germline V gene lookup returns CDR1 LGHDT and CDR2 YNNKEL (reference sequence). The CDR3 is CASSQDQLWGYTF. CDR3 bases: TGTGCCAGCAGCCAAGACCAACTATGGGGCTACACCTTC. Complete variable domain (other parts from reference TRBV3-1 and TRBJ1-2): DTAVSQTPKYLVTQMGNDKSIKCEQNLGHDTMYWYKQDSKKFLKIMFSYNNKELIINETVPNRFSPKSPDKAHLNLHINSLELGDSAVYFCASSQDQLWGYTFGSGTRLTVV.

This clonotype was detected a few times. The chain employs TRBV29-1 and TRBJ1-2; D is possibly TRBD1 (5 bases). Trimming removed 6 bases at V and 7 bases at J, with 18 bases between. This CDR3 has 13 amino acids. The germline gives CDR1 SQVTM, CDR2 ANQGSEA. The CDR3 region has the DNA TGCAGCGTGAACCAGGGTGGGCAACTTGGCTACACCTTC. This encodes CSVNQGGQLGYTF.